These 5 T cell receptor beta chains were sequenced from one sample in a study of blood T cell repertoires in COVID-19. Generated by immunoSEQ multiplex PCR, the TCRdb table keeps only in-frame clones and is missing some. The table records roughly 250,000 clones, more than 85% of them present only once. The specimen was peripheral blood. These receptors came from a man aged 25 to 40 with acute or convalescent COVID-19.

The chain employs TRBV5-4 and TRBJ2-7; TRBD2 matches at 7 bases. With V trimmed by 4 bases and J by 3 bases, 7 bases remained unmatched. Germline V lookup: CDR1 SGHNT, CDR2 YYREEE (reference sequence). The CDR3 has 14 residues. CDR3: CASSPEAGVYEQYF. For the CDR3, the DNA is TGTGCCAGCAGCCCGGAGGCGGGAGTCTACGAGCAGTACTTC.

The chain employs TRBV7-2 and TRBJ2-7, with 10 bases aligning to TRBD1. The V gene's germline CDR1 is SGHTA and CDR2 FQGNSA. Losses at the gene ends were 5 bases for V and 6 bases for J; bases not matched to a gene: 10. The length of the CDR3 is 15 residues. The CDR3 loop reads CASSPKGQGRGEQYF. Here the CDR3 DNA reads TGTGCCAGCAGCCCCAAGGGACAGGGGCGGGGCGAGCAGTACTTC.

The chain carries TRBV18 and TRBJ2-3; 11 nucleotides line up with TRBD2. The CDR3 has 16 amino acids. J gave up 2 bases and V 3 bases, and 4 bases lay outside the gene matches. Germline V gene lookup returns CDR1 KGHSH and CDR2 LQKENI. CDR3 DNA: TGTGCCAGCTCACCGGGGACTAGCGGATTCACAGATACGCAGTATTTT. Translation: CASSPGTSGFTDTQYF.

The V call is TRBV6-1, the J call TRBJ2-3; 10 bases agree with TRBD2. CDR3 length: 14 residues. Germline loops: CDR1 MNHNS, CDR2 SASEGT. V lost 4 bases to trimming and J lost 4 bases; unmatched junction nucleotides: 2. The CDR3 DNA is TGTGCCAGCAGTGCAGCGGGGGGGGCAGATACGCAGTATTTT. It codes for CASSAAGGADTQYF.

The chain joins TRBV5-6 to TRBJ2-7; no firm D call. V was clipped by 1 base and J by 1 base, with 6 bases between them. CDR1 SGHDT and CDR2 YYEEEE come from the germline V gene. The CDR3 consists of 13 residues. CDR3 DNA sequence: TGTGCCAGCAGCTTGATACAGTCCTACGAGCAGTACTTC. Translation: CASSLIQSYEQYF. The variable domain in full, completed from reference TRBV5-6 and TRBJ2-7, reads DAGVTQSPTHLIKTRGQQVTLRCSPKSGHDTVSWYQQALGQGPQFIFQYYEEEERQRGNFPDRFSGHQFPNYSSELNVNALLLGDSALYLCASSLIQSYEQYFGPGTRLTVT.